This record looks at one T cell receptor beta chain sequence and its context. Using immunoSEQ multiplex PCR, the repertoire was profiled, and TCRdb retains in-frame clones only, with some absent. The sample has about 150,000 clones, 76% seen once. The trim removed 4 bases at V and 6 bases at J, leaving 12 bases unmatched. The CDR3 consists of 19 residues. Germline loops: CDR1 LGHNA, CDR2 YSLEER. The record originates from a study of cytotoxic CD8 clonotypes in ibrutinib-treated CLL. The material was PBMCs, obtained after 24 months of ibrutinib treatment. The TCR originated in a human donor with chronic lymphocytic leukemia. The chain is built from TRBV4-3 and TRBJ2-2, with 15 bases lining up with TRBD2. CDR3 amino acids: CASSPRTSGRAGPAGELFF. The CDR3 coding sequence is TGCGCCAGCAGCCCCCGGACTAGCGGGAGGGCCGGCCCCGCCGGGGAGCTGTTTTTT.